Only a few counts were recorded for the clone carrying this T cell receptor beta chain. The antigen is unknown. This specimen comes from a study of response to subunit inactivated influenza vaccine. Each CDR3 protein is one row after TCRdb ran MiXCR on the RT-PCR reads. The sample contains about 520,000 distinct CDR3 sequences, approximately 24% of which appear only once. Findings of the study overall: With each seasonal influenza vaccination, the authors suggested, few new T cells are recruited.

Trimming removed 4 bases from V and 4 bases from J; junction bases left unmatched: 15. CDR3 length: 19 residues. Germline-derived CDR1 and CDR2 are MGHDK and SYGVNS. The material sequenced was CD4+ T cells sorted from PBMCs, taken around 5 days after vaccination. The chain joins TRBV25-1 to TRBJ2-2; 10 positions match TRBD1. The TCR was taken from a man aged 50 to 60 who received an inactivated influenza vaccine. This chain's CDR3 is CASSAFFRTGGGRTGELFF. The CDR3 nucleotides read TGTGCCAGCAGTGCCTTTTTCCGGACAGGGGGAGGTCGCACCGGGGAGCTGTTTTTT.